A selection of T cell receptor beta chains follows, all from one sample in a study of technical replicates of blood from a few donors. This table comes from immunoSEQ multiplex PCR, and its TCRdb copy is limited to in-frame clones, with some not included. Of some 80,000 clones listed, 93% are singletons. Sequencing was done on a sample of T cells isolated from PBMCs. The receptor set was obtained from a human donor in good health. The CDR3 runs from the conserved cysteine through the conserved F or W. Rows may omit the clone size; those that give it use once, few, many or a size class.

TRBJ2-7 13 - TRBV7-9 CASSLGHSYEQYF
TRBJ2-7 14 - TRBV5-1 CASSLTGGPREQYF
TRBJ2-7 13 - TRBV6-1 CASSKTGWLEQYF
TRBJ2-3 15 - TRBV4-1 CASSQEMALTDTQYF
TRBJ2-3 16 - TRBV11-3 CASSLELAGVTDTQYF
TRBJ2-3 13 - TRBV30 CAWTSGSTDTQYF
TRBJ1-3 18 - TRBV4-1 CASSQDPGQEYSGNTIYF
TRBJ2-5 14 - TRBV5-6 CASSRPTLSGTQYF
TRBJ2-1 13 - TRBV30 CARRTGAYNEQFF
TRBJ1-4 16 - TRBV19 CASSLDRTATNEKLFF
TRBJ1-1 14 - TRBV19 CASSTQSRGTEAFF
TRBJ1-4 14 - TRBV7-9 CASSLGRKSEKLFF
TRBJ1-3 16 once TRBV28 CASTLIGEGAVNTIYF
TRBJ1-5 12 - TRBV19 CAVGDRNQPQHF
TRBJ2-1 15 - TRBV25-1 CASSESGQGKNEQFF
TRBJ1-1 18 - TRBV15 CATSRDLTGGLVNTEAFF
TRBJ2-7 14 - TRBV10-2 CASSAGLAHNEQYF
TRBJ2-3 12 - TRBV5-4 CASSLVSDTQYF
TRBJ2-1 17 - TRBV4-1 CASSQASLREVHNEQFF
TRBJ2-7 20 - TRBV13 CASSKQPGWGLAGESYEQYF
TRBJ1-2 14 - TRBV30 CAWSVGAGDHGYTF
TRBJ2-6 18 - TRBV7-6 CASSLVPASSSGANVLTF
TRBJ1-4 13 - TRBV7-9 CASRTRNNEKLFF
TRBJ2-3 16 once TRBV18 CASSPPGLADTDTQYF
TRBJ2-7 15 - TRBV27 CASSPAGTGVYEQYF
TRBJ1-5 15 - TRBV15 CATCRGRGLYQPQHF
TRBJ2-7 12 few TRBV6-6 CASTSIGGEQYF
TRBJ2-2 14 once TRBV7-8 CASRPDRNTGELFF
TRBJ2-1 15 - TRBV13 CASSARSRGYYEQFF
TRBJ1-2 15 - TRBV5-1 CASSPPMDSPGGYTF
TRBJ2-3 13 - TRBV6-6 CASSYRLADTQYF
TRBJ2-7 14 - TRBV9 CASSATREQDEQYF
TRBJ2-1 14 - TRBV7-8 CASTIQGAYNEQFF
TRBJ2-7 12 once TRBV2 CASSVWSSEQYF
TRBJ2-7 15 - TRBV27 CASTPTGGTRYEQYF
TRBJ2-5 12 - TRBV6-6 CATWRGGETQYF
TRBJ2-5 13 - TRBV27 CASSLGSQETQYF
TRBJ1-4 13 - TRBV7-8 CASSFPGLEKLFF
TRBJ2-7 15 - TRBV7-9 CASSLVRDLSYEQYF
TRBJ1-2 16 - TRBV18 CASLLRQGAFLDGYTF
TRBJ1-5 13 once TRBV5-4 CASSWDREQPQHF
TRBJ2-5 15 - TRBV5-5 CASSLLSGEQETQYF
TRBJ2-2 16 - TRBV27 CASSLLLAGGSGELFF
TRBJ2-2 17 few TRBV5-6 CASSLSSSRLNTGELFF
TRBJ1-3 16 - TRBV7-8 CASSPTARVSGNTIYF
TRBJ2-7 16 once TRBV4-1 CASSQGTGRTTYEQYF